This passage covers 24 T cell receptor beta chains from one sample sequenced in a study of blood T cells in healthy people across ages. For the second PCR, which ran for 7 to 11 cycles, a sample-barcoded 5' primer and a J-beta primer mix were used. TCRdb fed the 5' RACE reads into MiXCR, producing one record per CDR3 protein. The profile covers around 1,100,000 distinct CDR3 sequences, with 30% to 40% appearing a single time and over 10% taken by the ten largest. Sequencing was performed on blood. All receptors derive from a man between 18 and 35 years old in good health.

The V gene is TRBV2, the J gene TRBJ2-5, with D unclear. With the DNA end fitting TRBJ2-7 better, the J assignment may be wrong. This CDR3 contains 14 residues. Germline V lookup: CDR1 SNHLY, CDR2 FYNNEI. CDR3 in amino acids: CASSDRRPDYEQYF. The CDR3 DNA reads as TGTGCCAGCAGTGACAGGCGCCCGGATTACGAGCAGTACTTC.

The gene calls are TRBV5-1 and TRBJ2-7; no reliable D call. V gave up 5 bases and J gave up 6 bases, with 18 bases separating them. CDR1 SGHRS and CDR2 YFSETQ come from the germline V gene. CDR3 length equals 14 residues. CDR3 sequence reads: CASRLGSEPGEQYF. The CDR3 DNA reads as TGCGCCAGCAGGCTAGGGTCAGAACCGGGCGAGCAGTACTTC.

This clonotype was counted a few times. CDR3 in amino acids: CASSLTPSGTEAFF. In DNA form, the CDR3 reads TGCGCCAGCAGCTTGACACCATCGGGGACTGAAGCTTTCTTT. V gene TRBV5-1 combines with J gene TRBJ1-1; D is uncertain. Germline V gives CDR1 SGHRS, CDR2 YFSETQ. This CDR3 has 14 residues. V dropped 1 base and J dropped 5 bases, with 12 bases sitting between them.

In its sample, this clonotype was seen a few times. One junction end does not reproduce the germline sequence, and a read error may be involved. J is TRBJ2-7 and V is TRBV6-5; possible D gene TRBD1, 6 bases. CDR3 length: 16 amino acids. The germline CDR1 and CDR2 sequences are MNHEY and SVGAGI. The CDR3 is CASSSLGHSNSYEQYF. In DNA form, the CDR3 reads TGTGCTAGCAGTTCCTTGGGACACTCAAACTCCTACGAGCAGTACTTC.

This clonotype was found a few times. This chain links TRBV20-1 with TRBJ2-3; D is undetermined. Germline V gene lookup returns CDR1 DFQATT and CDR2 SNEGSKA (reference sequence). Trimming stripped 3 bases from V and 2 bases from J, with 15 bases between. The CDR3 runs 15 residues. The CDR3 DNA sequence: TGCAGTGCTAGCTCCAGCGAGTACAACACAGATACGCAGTATTTT. Protein: CSASSSEYNTDTQYF.

The V gene is TRBV28, the J gene TRBJ1-3, with D possibly matching TRBD1 (5 bases). Germline lookup yields CDR1 MDHEN and CDR2 SYDVKM. V lost 2 bases and J 3 bases, leaving 17 bases between the germline ends. The CDR3 length is 17 residues. The CDR3 protein is CASSLLGRESSGNTIYF. CDR3 DNA sequence: TGTGCCAGCAGTTTACTCGGCAGGGAATCGAGTGGAAACACCATATATTTT.

V usage is TRBV30 and J usage is TRBJ1-1; D remains unclear. Per germline, CDR1 GTSNPN and CDR2 SVGIG (reference sequence). V gave up 2 bases and J gave up 6 bases, with 7 bases separating them. The CDR3 runs 11 residues. CDR3 sequence: CAWSPQAEAFF. The CDR3 DNA follows: TGTGCCTGGAGTCCCCAGGCTGAAGCTTTCTTT.

About this clonotype itself: At one end the junction does not follow the germline gene, possibly because of a read error. J is TRBJ2-1 and V is TRBV6-2 or TRBV6-3, with no clear D. The CDR3 loop spans 12 amino acids. Germline V CDR1 and CDR2: MNHEY, SVGEGT. The CDR3 DNA reads as TGTGCCGGCAGTTACTCTCACGATGAGCAGTTCTTC. This sequence encodes CAGSYSHDEQFF.

The chain carries TRBV6-1 and TRBJ1-3, with TRBD1 as a possible D gene (5 bases). The germline gives CDR1 MNHNS, CDR2 SASEGT. The CDR3 extends over 15 amino acids. Trimming shortened V by 6 bases and J by 2 bases, and 14 bases separated the two germline ends. The CDR3 is CASRNRDYAGNTIYF. The CDR3 DNA sequence: TGTGCCAGCAGGAACCGGGACTATGCTGGAAACACCATATATTTT.

This clonotype was observed many times. J is TRBJ2-3 and V is TRBV12-3 or TRBV12-4; 7 bases agree with TRBD1. The V and J ends lost 5 bases and 0 bases, in that order; junction bases with no gene match: 14. This CDR3 has 18 residues. The CDR3 region has the DNA TGTGCCAGCAGTCCCTCGACAGGGCTTGGATCTAGCACAGATACGCAGTATTTT. It encodes CASSPSTGLGSSTDTQYF.

The chain combines TRBV4-3 with TRBJ2-2; 7 nucleotides match TRBD1. This CDR3 comprises 19 residues. With V trimmed by 0 bases and J by 0 bases, 10 bases remained unmatched. Germline CDR1 LGHNA, CDR2 YSLEER. The CDR3, as DNA: TGCGCCAGCAGCCAAGATGCATTCGGACAGGTTACGAACACCGGGGAGCTGTTTTTT. It is translated as CASSQDAFGQVTNTGELFF.

This clonotype was recorded once. V and J are TRBV9 and TRBJ2-1; D remains unclear. V shed 2 bases and J shed 2 bases, with 8 bases lying between them. Per germline, CDR1 SGDLS and CDR2 YYNGEE. The CDR3 totals 14 residues. CDR3 DNA sequence: TGTGCCAGCAGCGTGAGTAGCACCTACAATGAGCAGTTCTTC. It translates to CASSVSSTYNEQFF.

This clonotype was found a few times. Given a much more abundant clone one base away, this may be a read error. This sequence joins TRBV2 and TRBJ1-2, with D possibly being TRBD1 (6 bases). Trimming stripped 6 bases from V and 4 bases from J, with 9 bases between. Germline CDR1 SNHLY, CDR2 FYNNEI. The CDR3 sequence is 12 residues long. The CDR3 DNA sequence: TGTGCCAGCAGGGGGGACATCTATGGCTACACCTTC. It translates to CASRGDIYGYTF.

This sequence joins TRBV27 and TRBJ1-6; D gene uncertain. V lost 2 bases, J lost 2 bases, and 19 bases lay in between. The CDR3 contains 19 residues. Germline lookup yields CDR1 MNHEY and CDR2 SMNVEV (reference sequence). The CDR3 reads CASSLVREQYKTYNSPLHF. The CDR3, as DNA: TGTGCCAGCAGTTTAGTAAGGGAACAATACAAGACCTATAATTCACCCCTCCACTTT.

A remark on this clonotype: The junction departs from the called germline gene at one end, perhaps through a read error. The chain employs TRBV3-1 and TRBJ2-1; TRBD2 agrees at 15 bases. The CDR3 extends over 21 amino acids. In germline, CDR1 is LGHDT, CDR2 YNNKEL (reference sequence). For the CDR3, the DNA is TGTGCCTGCAGCTCTCCCCGAAGGTTTGGACTAGCGGGGGGGCTAAAGGATGAGCAGTTCTTC. Its translation is CACSSPRRFGLAGGLKDEQFF.

The CDR3 DNA reads as TGCGCCAGCAGCCAGAAACCTGAGCAGGGAGCTAACTATGGCTACACCTTC. Protein product: CASSQKPEQGANYGYTF. The chain couples TRBV4-1 to TRBJ1-2; tentative D call: TRBD1 (5 bases). This CDR3 has 17 residues. CDR1 is MGHRA and CDR2 is YSYEKL in the germline V gene. The V gene lost 3 bases and the J gene lost 0 bases, with 17 bases spanning the gap.

This clonotype was counted between two and nine times. The rearrangement uses TRBV10-3 and TRBJ2-3, with 8 bases matching TRBD2. V gave up 10 bases and J gave up 0 bases; unmatched junction bases: 15. In germline, CDR1 is ENHRY, CDR2 SYGVKD. This CDR3 is built from 17 residues. The CDR3 DNA sequence: TGTGCCACCAGGGTCCCTTTCCGGGGGGGTAGCACAGATACGCAGTATTTT. Protein: CATRVPFRGGSTDTQYF.

This clonotype was seen a few times. The rearrangement joins TRBV2 to TRBJ2-6; the D is unclear. Trimming shortened V by 7 bases and J by 0 bases, and 10 bases separated the two germline ends. CDR3 size: 15 residues. Germline values: CDR1 SNHLY, CDR2 FYNNEI. In DNA, the CDR3 is TGTGCCAGCAAAGAGACGGGCTCTGGGGCCAACGTCCTGACTTTC. The encoded protein is CASKETGSGANVLTF.

V gene TRBV29-1 combines with J gene TRBJ2-5; TRBD1 or TRBD2 may be the D gene (6 bases each). CDR1 SQVTM and CDR2 ANQGSEA come from the germline V gene. CDR3 size: 19 residues. V was trimmed by 6 bases and J by 11 bases, leaving 40 bases between them. This CDR3 is CSVGGSVETQEGLYNEQYF. CDR3 in DNA: TGCAGCGTGGGGGGCTCTGTTGAGACACAAGAGGGGCTCTACAATGAGCAGTACTTC.

This clonotype was seen a few times. As DNA, the CDR3 is TGTGCCAGCAGTGATAGGCCCAGGGACCTTGAGCAGTTCTTC. Residues: CASSDRPRDLEQFF. The rearrangement links TRBV2 to TRBJ2-1; D may be TRBD1 or TRBD2 (5 bases each). Germline lookup yields CDR1 SNHLY and CDR2 FYNNEI. Trimming stripped 3 bases from V and 9 bases from J, with 15 bases between. CDR3 length: 14 amino acids.

This sequence joins TRBV5-6 and TRBJ2-5, with TRBD1 matching over 9 bases. The J call is uncertain, as TRBJ2-7 better fits the DNA end. Germline V gene sequence: CDR1 SGHDT, CDR2 YYEEEE. The CDR3 consists of 13 residues. For the CDR3, the DNA is TGTGCCAGCACCCGGGACAGGGAATACGAGCAGTACTTC. As protein: CASTRDREYEQYF.

V is TRBV20-1 and J is TRBJ2-4; D is unresolved. V was cut by 4 bases and J by 2 bases, with 9 bases left in between. The CDR3 contains 13 residues. Germline CDR1 and CDR2: DFQATT and SNEGSKA (reference sequence). CDR3 sequence reads: CSANDVPKNIQYF. Written as DNA, the CDR3 is TGCAGTGCTAACGACGTACCCAAAAACATTCAGTACTTC.

The rearrangement uses TRBV6-1 and TRBJ1-2, with a weak D call TRBD1 (5 bases). This CDR3 is 12 amino acids long. CDR1 and CDR2 from the germline V gene are MNHNS and SASEGT. V was cut by 7 bases and J by 4 bases, with 10 bases left in between. CDR3 region: CASKGTSYGYTF. CDR3 in DNA: TGTGCCAGCAAGGGGACCAGCTATGGCTACACCTTC.

This clonotype turned up a few times. CDR3 bases: TGCAGTGCTAGAGATTCGGCAGGGGGTGGCTACACCTTC. As protein: CSARDSAGGGYTF. The rearrangement joins TRBV20-1 to TRBJ1-2; 7 positions agree with TRBD1. CDR3 length: 13 amino acids. Germline lookup yields CDR1 DFQATT and CDR2 SNEGSKA (reference sequence). V lost 0 bases to trimming and J lost 7 bases; unmatched junction nucleotides: 5.